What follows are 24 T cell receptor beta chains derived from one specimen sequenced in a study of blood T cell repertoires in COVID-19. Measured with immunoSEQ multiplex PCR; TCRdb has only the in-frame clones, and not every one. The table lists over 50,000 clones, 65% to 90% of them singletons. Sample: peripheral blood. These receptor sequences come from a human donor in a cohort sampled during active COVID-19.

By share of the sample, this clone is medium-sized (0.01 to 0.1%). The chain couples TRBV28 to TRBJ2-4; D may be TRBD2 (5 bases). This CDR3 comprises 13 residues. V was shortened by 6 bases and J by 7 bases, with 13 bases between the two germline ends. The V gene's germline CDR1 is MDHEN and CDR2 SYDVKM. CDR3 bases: TGTGCCAGCAGAGGTGGGAGTGGGAACATTCAGTACTTC. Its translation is CASRGGSGNIQYF.

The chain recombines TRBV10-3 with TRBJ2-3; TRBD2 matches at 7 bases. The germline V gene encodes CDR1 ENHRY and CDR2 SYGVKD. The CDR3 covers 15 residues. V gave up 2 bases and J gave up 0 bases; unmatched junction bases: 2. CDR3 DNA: TGTGCCATCAGTGAGCGGGAGGTTAGCACAGATACGCAGTATTTT. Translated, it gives CAISEREVSTDTQYF.

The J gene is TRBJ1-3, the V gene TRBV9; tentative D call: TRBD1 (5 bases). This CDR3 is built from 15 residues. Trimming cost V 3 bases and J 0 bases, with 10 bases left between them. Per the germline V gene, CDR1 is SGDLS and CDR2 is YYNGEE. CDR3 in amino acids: CASSGDSYSGNTIYF. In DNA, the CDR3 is TGTGCCAGCAGCGGGGACTCTTACTCTGGAAACACCATATATTTT. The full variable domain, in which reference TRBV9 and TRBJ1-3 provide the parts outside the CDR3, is DSGVTQTPKHLITATGQRVTLRCSPRSGDLSVYWYQQSLDQGLQFLIQYYNGEERAKGNILERFSAQQFPDLHSELNLSSLELGDSALYFCASSGDSYSGNTIYFGEGSWLTVV.

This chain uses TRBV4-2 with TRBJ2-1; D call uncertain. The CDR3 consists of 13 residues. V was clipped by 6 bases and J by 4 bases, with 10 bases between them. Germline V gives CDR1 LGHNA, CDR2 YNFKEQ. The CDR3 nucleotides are TGTGCCAGCAGACGAGGCGAATACAATGAGCAGTTCTTC. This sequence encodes CASRRGEYNEQFF.

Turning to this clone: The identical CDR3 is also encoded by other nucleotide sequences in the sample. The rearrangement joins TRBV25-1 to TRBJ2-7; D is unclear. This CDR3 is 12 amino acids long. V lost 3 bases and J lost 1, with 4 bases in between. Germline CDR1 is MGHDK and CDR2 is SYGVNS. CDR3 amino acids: CASSDRSYEQYF. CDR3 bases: TGTGCCAGCAGTGACAGATCCTACGAGCAGTACTTC.

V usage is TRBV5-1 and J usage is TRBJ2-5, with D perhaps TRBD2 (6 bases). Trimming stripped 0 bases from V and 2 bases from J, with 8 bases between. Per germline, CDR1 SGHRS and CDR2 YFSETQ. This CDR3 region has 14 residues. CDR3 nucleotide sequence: TGCGCCAGCAGCTTGGTGGGACTTCAAGAGACCCAGTACTTC. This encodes CASSLVGLQETQYF.

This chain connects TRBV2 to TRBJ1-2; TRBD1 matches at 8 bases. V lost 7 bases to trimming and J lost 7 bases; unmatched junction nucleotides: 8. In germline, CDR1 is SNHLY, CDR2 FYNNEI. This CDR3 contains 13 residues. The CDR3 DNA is TGTGCCAGCACCACGACAGGGGCGGGTGGCTACACCTTC. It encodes CASTTTGAGGYTF.

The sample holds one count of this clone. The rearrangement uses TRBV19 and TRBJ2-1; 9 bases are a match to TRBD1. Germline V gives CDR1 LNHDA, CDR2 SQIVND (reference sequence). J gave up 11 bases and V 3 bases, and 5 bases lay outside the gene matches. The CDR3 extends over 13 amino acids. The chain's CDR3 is CASSIGGQGKQFF. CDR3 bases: TGTGCCAGTAGTATCGGGGGACAGGGTAAGCAGTTCTTC.

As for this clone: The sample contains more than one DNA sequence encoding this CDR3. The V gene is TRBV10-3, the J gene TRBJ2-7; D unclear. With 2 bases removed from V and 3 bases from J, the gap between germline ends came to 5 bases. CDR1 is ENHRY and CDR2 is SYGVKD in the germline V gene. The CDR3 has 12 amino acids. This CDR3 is CAISETNYEQYF. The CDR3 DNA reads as TGTGCCATCAGTGAGACTAACTACGAGCAGTACTTC.

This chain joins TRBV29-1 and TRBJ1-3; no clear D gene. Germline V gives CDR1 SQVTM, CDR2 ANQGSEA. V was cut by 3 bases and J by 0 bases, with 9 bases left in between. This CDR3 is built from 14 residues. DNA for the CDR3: TGCAGCGTTGAGTCCGAACACTCTGGAAACACCATATATTTT. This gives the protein CSVESEHSGNTIYF.

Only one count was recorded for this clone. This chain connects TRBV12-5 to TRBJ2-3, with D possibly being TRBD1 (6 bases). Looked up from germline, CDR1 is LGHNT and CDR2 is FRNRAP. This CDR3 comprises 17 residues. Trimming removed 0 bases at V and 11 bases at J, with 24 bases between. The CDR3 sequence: CASGLVGAGTLYREQYF. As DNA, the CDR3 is TGTGCTAGTGGTTTGGTAGGCGCCGGGACACTCTACCGGGAGCAGTATTTT.

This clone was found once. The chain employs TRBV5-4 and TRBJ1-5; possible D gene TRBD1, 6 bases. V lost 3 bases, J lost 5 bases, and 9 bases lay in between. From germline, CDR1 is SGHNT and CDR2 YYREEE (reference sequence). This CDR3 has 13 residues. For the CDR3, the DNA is TGTGCCAGCAGCTGGGGACATGATCAGCCCCAGCATTTT. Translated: CASSWGHDQPQHF.

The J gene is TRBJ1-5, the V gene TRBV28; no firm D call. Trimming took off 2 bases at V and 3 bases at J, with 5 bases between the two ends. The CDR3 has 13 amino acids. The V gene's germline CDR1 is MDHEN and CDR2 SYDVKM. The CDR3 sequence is CASSLQINQPQHF. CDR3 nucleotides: TGTGCCAGCAGTTTACAGATCAATCAGCCCCAGCATTTT.

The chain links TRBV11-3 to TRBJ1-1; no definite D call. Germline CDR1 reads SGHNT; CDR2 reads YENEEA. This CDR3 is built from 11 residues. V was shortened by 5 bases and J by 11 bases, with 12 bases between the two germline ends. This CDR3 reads CASSHSELAFF. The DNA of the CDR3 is TGTGCCAGCAGCCACTCCGAGCTGGCTTTCTTT.

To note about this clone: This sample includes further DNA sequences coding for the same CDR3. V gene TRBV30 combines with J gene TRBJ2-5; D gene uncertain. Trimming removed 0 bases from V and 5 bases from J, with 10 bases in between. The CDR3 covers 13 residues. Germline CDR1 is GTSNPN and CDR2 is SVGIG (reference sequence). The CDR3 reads CAWSVRSRETQYF. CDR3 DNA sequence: TGTGCCTGGAGTGTACGGAGTCGGGAGACCCAGTACTTC. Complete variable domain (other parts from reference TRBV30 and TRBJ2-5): SQTIHQWPATLVQPVGSPLSLECTVEGTSNPNLYWYRQAAGRGLQLLFYSVGIGQISSEVPQNLSASRPQDRQFILSSKKLLLSDSGFYLCAWSVRSRETQYFGPGTRLLVL.

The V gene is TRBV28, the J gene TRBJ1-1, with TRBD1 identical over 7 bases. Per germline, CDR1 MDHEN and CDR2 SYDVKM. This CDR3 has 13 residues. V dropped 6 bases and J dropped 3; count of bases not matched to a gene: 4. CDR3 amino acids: CASRYRGYTEAFF. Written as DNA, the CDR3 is TGTGCCAGCAGATACAGGGGTTACACTGAAGCTTTCTTT.

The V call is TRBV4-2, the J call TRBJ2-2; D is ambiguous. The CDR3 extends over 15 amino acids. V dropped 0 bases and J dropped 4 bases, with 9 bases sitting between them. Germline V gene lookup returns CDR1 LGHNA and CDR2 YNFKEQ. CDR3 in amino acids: CASSQDLQITGELFF. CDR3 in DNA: TGTGCCAGCAGCCAAGATCTCCAGATCACCGGGGAGCTGTTTTTT.

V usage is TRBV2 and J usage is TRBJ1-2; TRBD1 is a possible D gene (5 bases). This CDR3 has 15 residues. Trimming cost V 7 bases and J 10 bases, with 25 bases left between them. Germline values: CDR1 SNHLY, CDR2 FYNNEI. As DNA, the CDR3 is TGTGCCAGCACCCTTTTCCGGGGGAGGGGTAGTGACTACACCTTC. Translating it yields CASTLFRGRGSDYTF.

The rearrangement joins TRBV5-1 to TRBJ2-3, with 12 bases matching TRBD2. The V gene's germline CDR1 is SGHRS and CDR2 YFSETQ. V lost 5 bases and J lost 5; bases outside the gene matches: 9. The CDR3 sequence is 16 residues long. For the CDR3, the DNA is TGCGCCAGCAGTTCGCGACTAGCGGGAGCGGGAGATACGCAGTATTTT. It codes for CASSSRLAGAGDTQYF.

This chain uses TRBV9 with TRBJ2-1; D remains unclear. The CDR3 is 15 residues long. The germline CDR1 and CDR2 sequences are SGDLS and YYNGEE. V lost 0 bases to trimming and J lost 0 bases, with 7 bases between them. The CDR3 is CASSVERSSYNEQFF. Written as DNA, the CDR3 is TGTGCCAGCAGCGTAGAGAGGAGCTCCTACAATGAGCAGTTCTTC.

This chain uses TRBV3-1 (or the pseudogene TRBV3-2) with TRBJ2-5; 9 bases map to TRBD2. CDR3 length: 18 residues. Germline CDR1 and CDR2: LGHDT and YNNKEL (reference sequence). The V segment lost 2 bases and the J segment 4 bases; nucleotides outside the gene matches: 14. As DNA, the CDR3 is TGTGCCAGCAGCCAAAAAGGGCTAGCGGGGTATTATATAGAGACCCAGTACTTC. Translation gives CASSQKGLAGYYIETQYF.

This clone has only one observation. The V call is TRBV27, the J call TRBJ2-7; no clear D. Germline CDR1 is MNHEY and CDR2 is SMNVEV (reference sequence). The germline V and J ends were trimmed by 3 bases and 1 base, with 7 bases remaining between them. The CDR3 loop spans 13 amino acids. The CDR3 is CASSFYGSYEQYF. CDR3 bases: TGTGCCAGCAGTTTCTACGGGTCCTACGAGCAGTACTTC.

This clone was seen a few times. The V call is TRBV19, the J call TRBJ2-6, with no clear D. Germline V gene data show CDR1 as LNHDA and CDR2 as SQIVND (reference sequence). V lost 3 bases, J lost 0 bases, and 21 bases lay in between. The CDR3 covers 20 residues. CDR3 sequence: CASSMAGFGDGFSGANVLTF. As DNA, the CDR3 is TGTGCCAGTAGTATGGCTGGGTTTGGAGACGGATTCTCTGGGGCCAACGTCCTGACTTTC. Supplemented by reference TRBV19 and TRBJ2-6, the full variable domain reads DGGITQSPKYLFRKEGQNVTLSCEQNLNHDAMYWYRQDPGQGLRLIYYSQIVNDFQKGDIAEGYSVSREKKESFPLTVTSAQKNPTAFYLCASSMAGFGDGFSGANVLTFGAGSRLTVL.

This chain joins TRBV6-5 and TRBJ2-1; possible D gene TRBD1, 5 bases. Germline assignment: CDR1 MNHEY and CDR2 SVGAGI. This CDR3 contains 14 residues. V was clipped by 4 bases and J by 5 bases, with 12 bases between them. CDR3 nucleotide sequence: TGTGCCAGCAGTTTGGCAGGGTGGGACAATGAGCAGTTCTTC. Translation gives CASSLAGWDNEQFF.